These 31 T cell receptor beta chains share one sample of origin, sequenced in a study of response to subunit inactivated influenza vaccine. In TCRdb, the RT-PCR reads were re-called with MiXCR into one record per CDR3 protein. The repertoire has hundreds of thousands of distinct CDR3 sequences, around 8% of them found once; the top ten carry approximately 12%. Sample: PBMCs from blood, taken 23 months after vaccination. The origin of the receptors is a man aged 45-69 years who received an inactivated influenza vaccine.

In its sample, this clonotype was seen a few times. DNA for the CDR3: TGTGCCAGTAGGTCCGACAGGGGCCAGAACACCGGGGAGCTGTTTTTT. It translates to CASRSDRGQNTGELFF. The V gene is TRBV19, the J gene TRBJ2-2, with TRBD1 matching 8 bases. V gave up 6 bases and J gave up 1 base; unmatched junction bases: 7. This CDR3 spans 16 amino acids. Germline V CDR1 and CDR2: LNHDA, SQIVND (reference sequence). The full variable domain, its missing parts supplied by reference TRBV19 and TRBJ2-2, is DGGITQSPKYLFRKEGQNVTLSCEQNLNHDAMYWYRQDPGQGLRLIYYSQIVNDFQKGDIAEGYSVSREKKESFPLTVTSAQKNPTAFYLCASRSDRGQNTGELFFGEGSRLTVL.

This clonotype was seen at least ten times. This CDR3 reads CASSLTGPPMNTGELFF. CDR3 in DNA: TGCGCCAGCAGCCTCACAGGACCACCAATGAACACCGGGGAGCTGTTTTTT. J is TRBJ2-2 and V is TRBV4-3, with a tentative D call TRBD1 (5 bases). The V end lost 4 bases, the J end lost 1 base, and 16 bases lay between the germline ends. This CDR3 has 17 amino acids. CDR1 is LGHNA and CDR2 is YSLEER in the germline V gene.

The chain employs TRBV29-1 and TRBJ2-3; 8 bases line up with TRBD2. The CDR3 runs 13 residues. Germline V gives CDR1 SQVTM, CDR2 ANQGSEA. With V trimmed by 7 bases and J by 4 bases, 7 bases remained unmatched. The CDR3 protein is CSARTSLADTQYF. The CDR3 DNA reads as TGCAGCGCCCGGACTAGCCTCGCAGATACGCAGTATTTT.

There are a few counts of this clonotype. V is TRBV3-1 and J is TRBJ2-3; no firm D call. With 2 bases removed from V and 4 bases from J, the gap between germline ends came to 7 bases. Germline lookup yields CDR1 LGHDT and CDR2 YNNKEL (reference sequence). The CDR3 loop spans 13 amino acids. The CDR3 coding sequence is TGTGCCAGCAGCCAACCCCCCGCAGATACGCAGTATTTT. Its translation: CASSQPPADTQYF.

The genes are TRBV12-3 or TRBV12-4 and TRBJ2-7, with 9 bases that match TRBD1. Germline trimming cut 8 bases from V and 4 bases from J; bases unmatched to any gene: 6. CDR3 length: 13 residues. The CDR3 DNA reads as TGTGCCAGCCGGACAGGGGAAGTATACGAGCAGTACTTC. It is translated as CASRTGEVYEQYF.

The table lists this clonotype with a few counts. The chain carries TRBV5-1 and TRBJ2-5, with 7 bases matching TRBD2. Germline CDR1 reads SGHRS; CDR2 reads YFSETQ. The CDR3 loop spans 14 amino acids. The V segment lost 2 bases and the J segment 2 bases; nucleotides outside the gene matches: 3. The CDR3 loop reads CASSLPAGQETQYF. The CDR3 coding sequence is TGCGCCAGCAGCTTACCAGCGGGGCAAGAGACCCAGTACTTC.

This clonotype was detected only a few times. The chain employs TRBV20-1 and TRBJ2-1, with 9 bases fitting TRBD2. The CDR3 loop spans 14 amino acids. V was pared by 4 bases and J by 4 bases, with 5 bases of the junction left unmatched. CDR1 and CDR2 (germline): DFQATT, SNEGSKA (reference sequence). In DNA form, the CDR3 reads TGCAGTGCTACCAAGACTAGCGGTTACAATGAGCAGTTCTTC. Translation: CSATKTSGYNEQFF.

This clonotype was detected only a few times. J is TRBJ2-5 and V is TRBV27; 11 nucleotides match TRBD1. Trimming at V came to 0 bases and at J to 5 bases, leaving 14 bases not matched to a gene. Germline lookup yields CDR1 MNHEY and CDR2 SMNVEV (reference sequence). This CDR3 has 19 amino acids. DNA for the CDR3: TGTGCCAGCAGTTTATCCCCTTATATCGGACAGGGGGCGAAGGAGACCCAGTACTTC. Its translation is CASSLSPYIGQGAKETQYF.

V gene TRBV9 combines with J gene TRBJ2-1; 9 positions agree with TRBD2. The germline CDR1 and CDR2 sequences are SGDLS and YYNGEE. The J segment lost 8 bases and the V segment lost 0 bases, leaving 9 bases of the junction unmatched. This CDR3 has 16 amino acids. CDR3 amino acids: CASSVEGSGRSDEQFF. As DNA, the CDR3 is TGTGCCAGCAGCGTAGAGGGTAGCGGGAGATCCGATGAGCAGTTCTTC.

The chain combines TRBV11-2 with TRBJ1-2; D unresolved. Looked up from germline, CDR1 is SGHAT and CDR2 is FQNNGV. V gave up 1 base and J gave up 2 bases, with 11 bases separating them. CDR3 length equals 15 residues. CDR3 bases: TGTGCCAGCAGCTTAGCCGGGCAGCCAAACTATGGCTACACCTTC. Translated: CASSLAGQPNYGYTF.

This clonotype showed up just a few times. The genes are TRBV20-1 and TRBJ1-2, with D possibly matching TRBD1 (6 bases). This CDR3 comprises 14 residues. V was pared by 6 bases and J by 3 bases, with 17 bases between. Germline V gene data show CDR1 as DFQATT and CDR2 as SNEGSKA (reference sequence). The CDR3 nucleotides read TGCAGTGCCCGTGAACGGGGGCGCGACTATGGCTACACCTTC. Translation: CSARERGRDYGYTF.

This clonotype was found a few times. V and J are TRBV4-3 and TRBJ1-1; D remains ambiguous. Trimming left V 0 bases short and J 0 bases short, with 5 bases between. The germline CDR1 and CDR2 sequences are LGHNA and YSLEER. CDR3 size: 14 residues. CDR3 DNA: TGCGCCAGCAGCCAAGATCCCGTGAACACTGAAGCTTTCTTT. It encodes CASSQDPVNTEAFF.

In its sample, this clonotype was seen many times. The chain has TRBV3-1 and TRBJ2-1; weak D call: TRBD2 (6 bases). The germline V gene has CDR1 LGHDT and CDR2 YNNKEL (reference sequence). The CDR3 is 12 residues long. Trimming took off 5 bases at V and 11 bases at J, with 13 bases between the two ends. The CDR3 nucleotides are TGTGCCAGCAGCTCGTCCCGGGAGAAGCAGTTCTTC. Protein: CASSSSREKQFF.

This clonotype was recorded at least ten times. The chain recombines TRBV5-1 with TRBJ1-1; possibly TRBD1 for D (5 bases). The germline V and J ends were trimmed by 2 bases and 3 bases, with 8 bases remaining between them. The germline CDR1 and CDR2 sequences are SGHRS and YFSETQ. CDR3 length equals 13 residues. The CDR3 DNA reads TGCGCCAGCAGCTTCGACAGAGACACTGAAGCTTTCTTT. This translates into CASSFDRDTEAFF.

CDR3 DNA: TGTGCCAGCAGTAGGACAGGGGGAGAGAGCTCTGGAAACACCATATATTTT. This codes for CASSRTGGESSGNTIYF. This rearrangement joins TRBV12-3 or TRBV12-4 to TRBJ1-3, with 10 bases fitting TRBD1. The CDR3 totals 17 residues. Losses at the gene ends were 5 bases for V and 0 bases for J; bases not matched to a gene: 7.

This clonotype was recorded many times. This rearrangement joins TRBV6-2 or TRBV6-3 to TRBJ2-4, with 11 bases fitting TRBD1. Germline loops: CDR1 MNHEY, CDR2 SVGEGT. The CDR3 has 13 amino acids. V trimming: 10 bases; J trimming: 6 bases; junction bases outside the gene matches: 5. CDR3 protein: CATGQGAGNIQYF. The CDR3 bases are TGTGCCACTGGACAGGGGGCAGGAAACATTCAGTACTTC.

The table lists this clonotype with many counts. The chain uses TRBV6-1 and TRBJ2-6; D uncertain. Germline V gene data show CDR1 as MNHNS and CDR2 as SASEGT. V was pared by 7 bases and J by 0 bases, with 10 bases between. This CDR3 spans 15 amino acids. The CDR3 DNA sequence: TGTGCCAGCATCCTCGACACCTCTGGGGCCAACGTCCTGACTTTC. This translates into CASILDTSGANVLTF.

This clonotype was recorded many times. The rearrangement links TRBV7-9 to TRBJ2-2, with 8 bases lining up with TRBD2. The CDR3 spans 16 residues. Germline V lookup: CDR1 SEHNR, CDR2 FQNEAQ (reference sequence). V was clipped by 2 bases and J by 1 base; unmatched bases: 3. This CDR3 is CASSLSGGLNTGELFF. Written as DNA, the CDR3 is TGTGCCAGCAGCTTAAGCGGGGGCCTGAACACCGGGGAGCTGTTTTTT. Drawing the rest from reference TRBV7-9 and TRBJ2-2, the complete variable domain is DTGVSQNPRHKITKRGQNVTFRCDPISEHNRLYWYRQTLGQGPEFLTYFQNEAQLEKSRLLSDRFSAERPKGSFSTLEIQRTEQGDSAMYLCASSLSGGLNTGELFFGEGSRLTVL.

This clonotype was observed many times. The V call is TRBV11-2, the J call TRBJ2-3, with 9 nucleotides matching TRBD2. Germline V lookup: CDR1 SGHAT, CDR2 FQNNGV. V was pared by 2 bases and J by 3 bases, with 12 bases of the junction left unmatched. This CDR3 spans 18 amino acids. CDR3 sequence reads: CASSLRWTAGGGTDTQYF. The CDR3 region has the DNA TGTGCCAGCAGCTTAAGATGGACAGCGGGAGGCGGTACAGATACGCAGTATTTT. The whole variable domain, remainder taken from reference TRBV11-2 and TRBJ2-3, is EAGVAQSPRYKIIEKRQSVAFWCNPISGHATLYWYQQILGQGPKLLIQFQNNGVVDDSQLPKDRFSAERLKGVDSTLKIQPAKLEDSAVYLCASSLRWTAGGGTDTQYFGPGTRLTVL.

The sample holds a few counts of this clonotype. The DNA for the CDR3 is TGTGCCAGTTCCAGCGGGGTGAGCGGGAGGGAGCAGTACTTC. It is translated as CASSSGVSGREQYF. The V call is TRBV27, the J call TRBJ2-7; TRBD2 agrees at 9 bases. The CDR3 has 14 amino acids. V lost 9 bases and J lost 7; bases outside the gene matches: 13. Germline-derived CDR1 and CDR2 are MNHEY and SMNVEV (reference sequence).

This clonotype was counted at least ten times. The CDR3 DNA follows: TGCAGTGCTTGGGTGGCAGGGAACACCGGGGAGCTGTTTTTT. This sequence encodes CSAWVAGNTGELFF. The chain recombines TRBV20-1 with TRBJ2-2; D ambiguous. This CDR3 is 14 amino acids long. Germline assignment: CDR1 DFQATT and CDR2 SNEGSKA (reference sequence). Deletions cut 5 bases from V and 1 base from J, with 11 bases between.

This clonotype was seen more than once but under ten times. The chain combines TRBV20-1 with TRBJ1-2; 9 nucleotides match TRBD1. The CDR3 runs to 11 residues. J was trimmed by 4 bases and V by 8 bases; bases with no gene match: 2. Per germline, CDR1 DFQATT and CDR2 SNEGSKA (reference sequence). The CDR3 DNA is TGCAGTCTGGACAGGGGCTATGGCTACACCTTC. Protein sequence: CSLDRGYGYTF.

As to this clonotype: This may arise from a read error, as a much more abundant clone is one base away. This chain joins TRBV11-2 and TRBJ2-3; D remains unclear. The CDR3 loop spans 14 amino acids. Per germline, CDR1 SGHAT and CDR2 FQNNGV. CDR3 amino acids: CAGSSWGSTDTQYF. Written as DNA, the CDR3 is TGTGCCGGCAGCTCTTGGGGAAGCACAGATACGCAGTATTTT. Full variable domain (rest looked up from reference TRBV11-2 and TRBJ2-3): EAGVAQSPRYKIIEKRQSVAFWCNPISGHATLYWYQQILGQGPKLLIQFQNNGVVDDSQLPKDRFSAERLKGVDSTLKIQPAKLEDSAVYLCAGSSWGSTDTQYFGPGTRLTVL.

This clonotype was recorded many times. V is TRBV12-3 or TRBV12-4 and J is TRBJ2-1; 10 nucleotides match TRBD1. V dropped 5 bases and J dropped 7; count of bases not matched to a gene: 8. There are 15 residues in the CDR3. CDR3: CASSLGTGVGNEQFF. The CDR3 DNA follows: TGTGCCAGCAGTCTCGGGACAGGGGTAGGGAATGAGCAGTTCTTC.

The V gene is TRBV28, the J gene TRBJ2-7; either TRBD1 or TRBD2 may fit D (5 bases each). Germline assignment: CDR1 MDHEN and CDR2 SYDVKM. Trimming took off 8 bases at V and 5 bases at J, with 19 bases between the two ends. This CDR3 spans 14 amino acids. The CDR3 is CASSPGNRRDEQYF. The CDR3 region has the DNA TGTGCCAGCTCTCCGGGGAACAGGCGGGACGAGCAGTACTTC.

This clonotype was detected many times. This sequence joins TRBV29-1 and TRBJ1-2; TRBD1 agrees at 12 bases. Trimming at V came to 0 bases and at J to 3 bases, leaving 5 bases not matched to a gene. CDR1 is SQVTM, CDR2 ANQGSEA, per germline. CDR3 length: 16 amino acids. The chain's CDR3 is CSVEDSGTGGDYGYTF. The CDR3 DNA reads TGCAGCGTTGAAGACTCCGGGACAGGGGGCGACTATGGCTACACCTTC.

This clonotype was counted between two and nine times. CDR3 bases: TGTGCCAGCAGTGAAAACAGGGGGCGCGGAGAGACCCAGTACTTC. Translating gives CASSENRGRGETQYF. The chain recombines TRBV6-1 with TRBJ2-5; 9 nucleotides match TRBD1. The CDR3 is made up of 15 amino acids. CDR1 MNHNS and CDR2 SASEGT come from the germline V gene. J was trimmed by 4 bases and V by 2 bases; bases with no gene match: 5.

This clonotype has just a few counts. This chain connects TRBV7-2 to TRBJ2-2, with 7 nucleotides matching TRBD2. This CDR3 has 16 residues. The trim removed 4 bases at V and 7 bases at J, leaving 12 bases unmatched. Germline-derived CDR1 and CDR2 are SGHTA and FQGNSA. Here the CDR3 DNA reads TGTGCCAGCAGCTCCGCAACGGCGGGGGTACACGGGGAGCTGTTTTTT. Translation: CASSSATAGVHGELFF.

This clonotype was counted between two and nine times. This chain connects TRBV10-3 to TRBJ2-7; no clear D. There are 13 residues in the CDR3. The V end was cut by 6 bases, the J end by 5 bases, with 14 bases between. Germline CDR1 ENHRY, CDR2 SYGVKD. The CDR3 region has the DNA TGTGCCATCAGCGGCCCGGGTCCCCACGAGCAGTACTTC. This gives the protein CAISGPGPHEQYF.

This clonotype was detected ten times or more. V is TRBV14 and J is TRBJ2-1; possible D gene TRBD2, 6 bases. Between the trimmed V and J ends, which lost 4 bases and 5 bases, there was a span of 15 bases. The V gene's germline CDR1 is SGHDN and CDR2 FVKESK. The CDR3 runs to 15 residues. The chain's CDR3 is CASSPFGRGDNEQFF. The CDR3 DNA is TGTGCCAGCAGCCCATTTGGGCGCGGGGACAATGAGCAGTTCTTC.

This clonotype was observed a handful of times. The CDR3 loop is CASSAGVLYEQYF. The CDR3 coding sequence is TGTGCCAGCAGCGCCGGGGTTTTATACGAGCAGTACTTC. This chain links TRBV7-2 with TRBJ2-7; possibly TRBD2 for D (5 bases). V was clipped by 5 bases and J by 4 bases, with 12 bases between them. Germline loops: CDR1 SGHTA, CDR2 FQGNSA. CDR3 length: 13 amino acids.